Shown below are 30 T cell receptor beta chains from a single sample sequenced in a study of blood T cell repertoires in COVID-19. Here immunoSEQ multiplex PCR was the method, and the copy in TCRdb shows in-frame clones only, minus some. Of a few hundred thousand clones in the sample, about 90% were seen once. Sequencing was done on a sample of peripheral blood. The receptors derive from a man aged 18 to 29 with active or convalescent COVID-19.

The chain employs TRBV27 and TRBJ1-1, with 9 bases matching TRBD1. V was pared by 4 bases and J by 2 bases, with 5 bases of the junction left unmatched. Germline V lookup: CDR1 MNHEY, CDR2 SMNVEV (reference sequence). The CDR3 consists of 15 residues. The CDR3 loop is CASSSPDRGNTEAFF. The CDR3 DNA is TGTGCCAGCAGTTCCCCGGACAGGGGTAACACTGAAGCTTTCTTT.

This rearrangement joins TRBV11-3 to TRBJ1-1, with D uncertain. V was shortened by 5 bases and J by 1 base, with 17 bases between the two germline ends. Germline assignment: CDR1 SGHNT and CDR2 YENEEA. The CDR3 covers 16 residues. CDR3 sequence reads: CASSIGGGRENTEAFF. The CDR3 DNA sequence: TGTGCCAGCAGCATAGGCGGCGGACGGGAGAACACTGAAGCTTTCTTT.

The chain links TRBV28 to TRBJ1-4; the match to TRBD1 covers 7 bases. CDR3 length: 14 residues. Trimming took 6 bases from V and 7 from J; bases not matched to a gene: 8. The germline CDR1 and CDR2 sequences are MDHEN and SYDVKM. CDR3 loop: CASSPDRVPEKLFF. CDR3 bases: TGTGCCAGCAGCCCAGACAGGGTCCCTGAAAAACTGTTTTTT.

The chain links TRBV18 to TRBJ1-5; D may be TRBD1 (5 bases). In germline, CDR1 is KGHSH, CDR2 LQKENI. The ends were cut back, 5 bases at V and 5 bases at J, with 16 bases in the middle. The CDR3 spans 15 residues. The CDR3 protein is CASSRGLRMDQPQHF. The CDR3 DNA sequence: TGTGCCAGCTCAAGGGGACTCCGGATGGATCAGCCCCAGCATTTT.

The CDR3 region has the DNA TGTGCCAGCAGCGCTGGACACCCGAACACTGAAGCTTTCTTT. This encodes CASSAGHPNTEAFF. The chain recombines TRBV9 with TRBJ1-1; perhaps TRBD1 as D (5 bases). V was shortened by 3 bases and J by 1 base, with 10 bases between the two germline ends. Germline CDR1 and CDR2: SGDLS and YYNGEE. CDR3 size: 14 residues.

This rearrangement joins TRBV5-1 to TRBJ1-4; D gene ambiguous. In germline, CDR1 is SGHRS, CDR2 YFSETQ. The CDR3 spans 14 residues. Trimming took off 1 base at V and 3 bases at J, with 7 bases between the two ends. CDR3 region: CASSLRTANEKLFF. The DNA for the CDR3 is TGCGCCAGCAGCTTGCGCACGGCTAATGAAAAACTGTTTTTT.

The chain uses TRBV4-1 and TRBJ2-1; 9 positions agree with TRBD2. This CDR3 has 17 amino acids. V dropped 1 base and J dropped 2; count of bases not matched to a gene: 6. Germline-derived CDR1 and CDR2 are MGHRA and YSYEKL. The CDR3 spells CASSQVYGGGAYNEQFF. The CDR3 DNA reads as TGCGCCAGCAGCCAAGTTTACGGCGGGGGGGCCTACAATGAGCAGTTCTTC.

This clone has just one count. This chain joins TRBV11-2 and TRBJ2-5; 10 positions match TRBD2. CDR1 is SGHAT and CDR2 is FQNNGV in the germline V gene. This CDR3 has 16 amino acids. V lost 2 bases, J lost 1 base, and 4 bases stayed unmatched. In DNA form, the CDR3 reads TGTGCCAGCAGCTTACCTAGACTAGCGGGCCAAGAGACCCAGTACTTC. Translated, it gives CASSLPRLAGQETQYF.

This sequence joins TRBV11-2 and TRBJ1-1; 8 bases map to TRBD1. The junction had 10 bases not matched to a gene; V was cut back by 5 bases and J by 5 bases. CDR1 is SGHAT, CDR2 FQNNGV, per germline. The CDR3 is made up of 15 amino acids. CDR3: CASSHRTGIWTEAFF. The CDR3 DNA reads as TGTGCCAGCAGCCACCGGACAGGGATTTGGACTGAAGCTTTCTTT. The entire variable domain, with the rest obtained from reference TRBV11-2 and TRBJ1-1, is as follows: EAGVAQSPRYKIIEKRQSVAFWCNPISGHATLYWYQQILGQGPKLLIQFQNNGVVDDSQLPKDRFSAERLKGVDSTLKIQPAKLEDSAVYLCASSHRTGIWTEAFFGQGTRLTVV.

V is TRBV2 and J is TRBJ2-5; TRBD2 might be the D (6 bases). The CDR3 runs 14 residues. Germline lookup yields CDR1 SNHLY and CDR2 FYNNEI. Trimming cost V 4 bases and J 5 bases, with 14 bases left between them. This chain's CDR3 is CASSGRGVSETQYF. The CDR3 DNA sequence: TGTGCCAGCAGTGGGAGGGGTGTGAGTGAGACCCAGTACTTC.

Here the CDR3 DNA reads TGTGCCAGTAGATACTCAGGGGGCGGCTATGGCTACACCTTC. It codes for CASRYSGGGYGYTF. V is TRBV19 and J is TRBJ1-2; 8 bases match TRBD1. CDR3 size: 14 residues. Germline V CDR1 and CDR2: LNHDA, SQIVND (reference sequence). Trimming cost V 6 bases and J 4 bases; bases outside gene matches: 7. Complete variable domain (other parts from reference TRBV19 and TRBJ1-2): DGGITQSPKYLFRKEGQNVTLSCEQNLNHDAMYWYRQDPGQGLRLIYYSQIVNDFQKGDIAEGYSVSREKKESFPLTVTSAQKNPTAFYLCASRYSGGGYGYTFGSGTRLTVV.

The rearrangement uses TRBV11-2 and TRBJ2-1; D remains ambiguous. V lost 1 base to trimming and J lost 7 bases, with 17 bases between them. Per the germline V gene, CDR1 is SGHAT and CDR2 is FQNNGV. CDR3 size: 16 residues. Written as DNA, the CDR3 is TGTGCCAGCAGCTTAGTTTTTGGCCTGACAACAAATGAGCAGTTCTTC. Protein: CASSLVFGLTTNEQFF. Filled out from reference TRBV11-2 and TRBJ2-1, the complete variable domain reads EAGVAQSPRYKIIEKRQSVAFWCNPISGHATLYWYQQILGQGPKLLIQFQNNGVVDDSQLPKDRFSAERLKGVDSTLKIQPAKLEDSAVYLCASSLVFGLTTNEQFFGPGTRLTVL.

J is TRBJ2-7 and V is TRBV5-1; 7 bases match TRBD1. CDR3 length: 16 residues. Germline-derived CDR1 and CDR2 are SGHRS and YFSETQ. V lost 3 bases and J lost 0; bases outside the gene matches: 9. The CDR3 DNA sequence: TGCGCCAGCAGCTCGCACCGGGACAGCAGCTCCTACGAGCAGTACTTC. Translation gives CASSSHRDSSSYEQYF.

This chain joins TRBV5-1 and TRBJ2-5, with 10 bases lining up with TRBD1. V lost 2 bases to trimming and J lost 5 bases; unmatched junction nucleotides: 6. Germline assignment: CDR1 SGHRS and CDR2 YFSETQ. The CDR3 is 15 residues long. CDR3 in amino acids: CASSLWGQGSETQYF. DNA for the CDR3: TGCGCCAGCAGCTTATGGGGACAGGGGTCCGAGACCCAGTACTTC.

The gene calls are TRBV6-2 or TRBV6-3 and TRBJ2-7, with 7 positions matching TRBD1. Unmatched junction bases numbered 10, after V lost 6 bases and J lost 8 bases. This CDR3 is built from 13 residues. From germline, CDR1 is MNHEY and CDR2 SVGEGT. This chain's CDR3 is CASSRDSFTKQYF. DNA for the CDR3: TGTGCCAGCAGCCGGGACAGCTTTACGAAGCAGTACTTC.

The rearrangement joins TRBV11-2 to TRBJ2-3, with 16 positions matching TRBD2. Germline trimming cut 8 bases from V and 3 bases from J; bases unmatched to any gene: 5. The CDR3 runs 16 residues. Germline V CDR1 and CDR2: SGHAT, FQNNGV. The DNA of the CDR3 is TGTGCCAGCCTATCGGGACTAGCGGGAGGGACAGATACGCAGTATTTT. Encoded protein: CASLSGLAGGTDTQYF.

J is TRBJ2-1 and V is TRBV2, with 8 nucleotides matching TRBD2. The V gene end was trimmed by 0 bases and the J gene end by 3 bases; junction bases not matched to a gene: 7. The germline CDR1 and CDR2 sequences are SNHLY and FYNNEI. The CDR3 runs 17 residues. The DNA for the CDR3 is TGTGCCAGCAGTGAAGCGCTTGGGCTAGCGGGCTACAATGAGCAGTTCTTC. It encodes CASSEALGLAGYNEQFF. The variable domain in full, completed from reference TRBV2 and TRBJ2-1, reads EPEVTQTPSHQVTQMGQEVILRCVPISNHLYFYWYRQILGQKVEFLVSFYNNEISEKSEIFDDQFSVERPDGSNFTLKIRSTKLEDSAMYFCASSEALGLAGYNEQFFGPGTRLTVL.

The chain recombines TRBV5-4 with TRBJ2-3; D uncertain. The CDR3 runs 14 residues. Trimming took 4 bases from V and 1 from J, leaving 10 bases between them. The germline CDR1 and CDR2 sequences are SGHNT and YYREEE (reference sequence). The CDR3 sequence is CASSPDMGTDTQYF. The DNA of the CDR3 is TGTGCCAGCAGCCCAGACATGGGCACAGATACGCAGTATTTT.

The V and J genes are TRBV2 and TRBJ1-1; D possibly corresponds to TRBD1 (6 bases). The V end was cut by 5 bases, the J end by 6 bases, with 16 bases between. Germline V gives CDR1 SNHLY, CDR2 FYNNEI. This CDR3 has 14 amino acids. The chain's CDR3 is CASSFNRERPEAFF. The CDR3 DNA sequence: TGTGCCAGCAGTTTCAACAGGGAACGGCCTGAAGCTTTCTTT.

The chain employs TRBV7-6 and TRBJ1-5; D is undetermined. Germline V gene lookup returns CDR1 SGHVS and CDR2 FNYEAQ. The V end was cut by 3 bases, the J end by 12 bases, with 21 bases between. The length of the CDR3 is 15 residues. The CDR3 here is CASSFIRGYGEVQHF. CDR3 nucleotides: TGTGCCAGCAGCTTTATTCGTGGGTATGGAGAGGTCCAGCATTTT.

CDR3 protein: CASSAAVSSYEQYF. The CDR3 bases are TGTGCCAGCAGCGCAGCGGTAAGCTCCTACGAGCAGTACTTC. The chain links TRBV9 to TRBJ2-7, with D possibly being TRBD2 (5 bases). V shed 3 bases and J shed 0 bases, with 10 bases lying between them. The CDR3 has 14 residues. Germline CDR1 reads SGDLS; CDR2 reads YYNGEE.

This clone was observed a few times. CDR3 residues: CATGEQGRDTGELFF. In DNA, the CDR3 is TGTGCCACCGGAGAACAGGGTAGGGACACCGGGGAGCTGTTTTTT. The chain recombines TRBV24-1 with TRBJ2-2, with TRBD1 as a possible D gene (6 bases). There are 15 residues in the CDR3. Germline V gene sequence: CDR1 KGHDR, CDR2 SFDVKD. V lost 9 bases and J 3 bases, leaving 16 bases between the germline ends.

Note on this clone: Relative to the germline gene, one junction end is altered; a read error may explain this. The rearrangement joins TRBV6-2 or TRBV6-3 to TRBJ1-1; D is uncertain. The germline gives CDR1 MNHEY, CDR2 SVGEGT. The CDR3 spans 13 residues. CDR3 nucleotide sequence: TGTGCCAGCAGATACAGCCGATTGACTGAGGCTTTCTTT. This encodes CASRYSRLTEAFF.

V is TRBV9 and J is TRBJ2-7; D is undetermined. The CDR3 loop spans 13 amino acids. The V and J ends lost 4 bases and 4 bases respectively, with 12 bases between them. CDR1 and CDR2 (germline): SGDLS, YYNGEE. The DNA for the CDR3 is TGTGCCAGCAGCCCCCCTTCTCTATACGAGCAGTACTTC. It codes for CASSPPSLYEQYF.

The chain uses TRBV27 and TRBJ2-2, with D perhaps matching TRBD2 (6 bases). Trimming took 4 bases from V and 0 from J, leaving 9 bases between them. The germline V gene has CDR1 MNHEY and CDR2 SMNVEV (reference sequence). This CDR3 spans 15 amino acids. The CDR3: CASSWSSANTGELFF. The CDR3 nucleotides read TGTGCCAGCAGTTGGTCTAGCGCGAACACCGGGGAGCTGTTTTTT.

The chain combines TRBV11-2 with TRBJ2-3; a weak D match, TRBD2 (5 bases). There are 13 residues in the CDR3. The germline V gene has CDR1 SGHAT and CDR2 FQNNGV. Deletions cut 4 bases from V and 1 base from J, with 6 bases between. Here the CDR3 reads CASSYGGTDTQYF. The CDR3 coding sequence is TGTGCCAGCAGCTACGGGGGCACAGATACGCAGTATTTT.

This chain joins TRBV5-1 and TRBJ1-4, with TRBD1 as a possible D gene (6 bases). The CDR3 has 18 residues. The germline V gene encodes CDR1 SGHRS and CDR2 YFSETQ. V was cut by 2 bases and J by 0 bases, with 17 bases left in between. The CDR3, as DNA: TGCGCCAGCAGCTTATCAGGGGTAGTTGGGTCAACTAATGAAAAACTGTTTTTT. It is translated as CASSLSGVVGSTNEKLFF.

This chain connects TRBV15 to TRBJ2-3; 9 nucleotides align to TRBD2. This CDR3 has 15 amino acids. Per the germline V gene, CDR1 is LNHNV and CDR2 is YYDKDF (reference sequence). The junction had 4 bases not matched to a gene; V was cut back by 1 base and J by 5 bases. This CDR3 reads CATSRGGAGGDTQYF. CDR3 in DNA: TGTGCCACCAGCAGAGGTGGAGCGGGGGGAGATACGCAGTATTTT.

As regards this clone: This sample also contains other DNA sequences that code for the same CDR3. The chain couples TRBV27 to TRBJ2-7; TRBD2 matches 7 bases. Trimming at V came to 2 bases and at J to 2 bases, leaving 0 bases not matched to a gene. This CDR3 has 13 amino acids. Germline V gene lookup returns CDR1 MNHEY and CDR2 SMNVEV (reference sequence). This chain's CDR3 is CASSLRGAYEQYF. Written as DNA, the CDR3 is TGTGCCAGCAGTTTACGGGGGGCCTACGAGCAGTACTTC.

This chain connects TRBV28 to TRBJ2-7; D may be TRBD2 (5 bases). Trimming took off 3 bases at V and 4 bases at J, with 16 bases between the two ends. This CDR3 has 15 amino acids. Germline loops: CDR1 MDHEN, CDR2 SYDVKM. The CDR3 sequence: CASSFLSRVSYEQYF. Written as DNA, the CDR3 is TGTGCCAGCAGTTTCTTATCGAGGGTTTCATACGAGCAGTACTTC. Supplemented by reference TRBV28 and TRBJ2-7, the full variable domain reads DVKVTQSSRYLVKRTGEKVFLECVQDMDHENMFWYRQDPGLGLRLIYFSYDVKMKEKGDIPEGYSVSREKKERFSLILESASTNQTSMYLCASSFLSRVSYEQYFGPGTRLTVT.